This T cell receptor (beta chain) stems from a study of T cells in Graves' hyperthyroidism and ophthalmopathy. Study summary: It was at initial diagnosis, before any treatment, that peripheral blood was collected.

Subjects aged 18 to 65 presented with newly diagnosed hyperthyroidism of less than 2 months' duration. The PBMCs had their origin in roughly 10 ml of fresh peripheral blood. TCR beta CDR3 sequences were amplified from RNA transcripts. Researchers ran a first-round RT-PCR on the TCR CDR3 using the HTBI primer set. MiXCR was run by TCRdb on the multiplex PCR reads, yielding one entry per CDR3 protein. The sample holds about 700,000 distinct CDR3 sequences, 12% to 15% seen once. The receptor was derived from a woman aged 18-29 years with Graves' hyperthyroidism. The sample consisted of blood.

The DNA for the CDR3 is TGTGCCAGTAGGAATCGTCTAGATAGGCCCCCAGAGACCCAGTACTTC. It encodes CASRNRLDRPPETQYF. The chain couples TRBV6-1 to TRBJ2-5; D is ambiguous. This CDR3 is built from 16 residues. Per the germline V gene, CDR1 is MNHNS and CDR2 is SASEGT. V lost 9 bases, J lost 4 bases, and 24 bases lay in between.